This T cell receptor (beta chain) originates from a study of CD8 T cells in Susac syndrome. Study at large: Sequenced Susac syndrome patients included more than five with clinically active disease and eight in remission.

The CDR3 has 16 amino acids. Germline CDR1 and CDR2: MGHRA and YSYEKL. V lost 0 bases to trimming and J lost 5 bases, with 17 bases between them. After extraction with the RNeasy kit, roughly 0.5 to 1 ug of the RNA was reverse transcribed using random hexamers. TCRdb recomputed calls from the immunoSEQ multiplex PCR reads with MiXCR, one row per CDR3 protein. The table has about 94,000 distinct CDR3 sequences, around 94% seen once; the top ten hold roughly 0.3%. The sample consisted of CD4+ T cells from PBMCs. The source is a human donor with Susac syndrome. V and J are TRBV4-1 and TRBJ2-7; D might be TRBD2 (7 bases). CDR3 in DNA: TGCGCCAGCAGCCAAGAAGCTAGGAGGGGGGGGAACGAGCAGTACTTC. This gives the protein CASSQEARRGGNEQYF.